What follows is one T cell receptor beta chain and its context. This sample is drawn from a study of control samples from healthy donors and cancer patients. Sequencing was performed with immunoSEQ multiplex PCR; in TCRdb, only in-frame clones are kept and a portion is missing. The sample holds about 160,000 clones, 96% seen once. Germline CDR1 and CDR2: KGHSH and LQKENI. With 9 bases removed from V and 4 bases from J, the gap between germline ends came to 16 bases. The CDR3 runs to 14 residues. This clonotype originated in a woman in her twenties or thirties in good health. This rearrangement joins TRBV18 to TRBJ1-5; D gene ambiguous. The sequenced sample consisted of blood. The CDR3 is CASSDSTSNQPQHF. The CDR3 nucleotides are TGTGCCAGTTCCGACTCGACCTCAAATCAGCCCCAGCATTTT.